The subject of this entry is one TCR beta chain. This entry belongs to a study of blood T cell repertoires in COVID-19. In the authors' methods: Nucleated cell number was recorded as an estimate derived from reference gene primer amplification. TCRdb's table, derived via immunoSEQ multiplex PCR, lists solely in-frame clones and lacks some. V, J and clone size derive from that table, while D and trimming were established from the DNA sequence. The table has over 150,000 clones, approximately 80% seen once. Germline V lookup: CDR1 SGHNT, CDR2 YYREEE (reference sequence). The V and J ends lost 4 bases and 4 bases, in that order; junction bases with no gene match: 5. The CDR3 is made up of 14 amino acids.

The chain links TRBV5-4 to TRBJ2-3; 8 nucleotides line up with TRBD2. Sequencing was performed on peripheral blood. The receptor was derived from a middle-aged woman with COVID-19, enrolled during active disease. CDR3 bases: TGTGCCAGCAGCCCCGGGACTAGGTCAGATACGCAGTATTTT. Its protein is CASSPGTRSDTQYF.